One and the same sample provided the 12 T cell receptor beta chains below, sequenced in a study of T cell responses to AZD1222 COVID-19 vaccine. This table comes from immunoSEQ multiplex PCR, and its TCRdb copy is limited to in-frame clones, with some not included. Of about 150,000 clones in the sample, under 95% were seen once. Sequences were derived from peripheral blood, sampled on day 0 of AZD1222 vaccination. The receptors derive from an adult in good health.

The chain joins TRBV5-1 to TRBJ2-3, with 12 positions matching TRBD2. The CDR3 totals 17 residues. J lost 0 bases, V lost 3 bases, and 5 bases had no gene match. Germline V gene lookup returns CDR1 SGHRS and CDR2 YFSETQ. As DNA, the CDR3 is TGCGCCAGCAGCTCCGGACTAGCGGGAACTAGCACAGATACGCAGTATTTT. It translates to CASSSGLAGTSTDTQYF.

The chain combines TRBV19 with TRBJ1-2; no reliable D call. Between the trimmed V and J ends, which lost 6 bases and 3 bases, there was a span of 20 bases. The germline gives CDR1 LNHDA, CDR2 SQIVND (reference sequence). This CDR3 contains 16 residues. Written as DNA, the CDR3 is TGTGCCAGTAGCCCCCGTGGAGGCCCTAAGGACTATGGCTACACCTTC. Protein: CASSPRGGPKDYGYTF.

This chain uses TRBV3-1 (or the pseudogene TRBV3-2) with TRBJ2-2, with a weak D call TRBD2 (5 bases). Per the germline V gene, CDR1 is LGHDT and CDR2 is YNNKEL (reference sequence). The CDR3 runs 16 residues. Between the trimmed V and J ends, which lost 0 bases and 11 bases, there was a span of 19 bases. The CDR3 nucleotides read TGTGCCAGCAGCCAAGAAGGTGGATATCGGGGTCAAGAGCTGTTTTTT. Translation gives CASSQEGGYRGQELFF.

This chain joins TRBV19 and TRBJ1-5; TRBD1 is a possible D gene (5 bases). From germline, CDR1 is LNHDA and CDR2 SQIVND (reference sequence). This CDR3 contains 13 residues. Trimming took 5 bases from V and 5 from J, leaving 10 bases between them. CDR3 region: CASSPGIHQPQHF. The CDR3 DNA sequence: TGTGCCAGTAGTCCAGGGATCCATCAGCCCCAGCATTTT.

This chain joins TRBV28 and TRBJ2-2, with no clear D. Germline CDR1 MDHEN, CDR2 SYDVKM. Deletions cut 5 bases from V and 4 bases from J, with 20 bases between. The CDR3 consists of 17 residues. As DNA, the CDR3 is TGTGCCAGCAGTACTACGACTGCCCCAGGTAGCACCGGGGAGCTGTTTTTT. Its protein is CASSTTTAPGSTGELFF.

The V gene is TRBV4-3, the J gene TRBJ1-2; TRBD1 matches at 7 bases. Germline lookup yields CDR1 LGHNA and CDR2 YSLEER. The ends lost 1 base at V and 4 bases at J; junction bases unmatched: 3. The CDR3 has 14 residues. The CDR3 DNA reads as TGCGCCAGCAGCCAAGGAGCAGGGGGCTATGGCTACACCTTC. It yields the protein CASSQGAGGYGYTF.

V and J are TRBV6-2 or TRBV6-3 and TRBJ1-2; 7 nucleotides line up with TRBD1. The CDR3 is 13 amino acids. Per the germline V gene, CDR1 is MNHEY and CDR2 is SVGEGT. V lost 2 bases to trimming and J lost 7 bases; unmatched junction nucleotides: 4. In DNA, the CDR3 is TGTGCCAGCAGTTACGAGACAGGGACTGGCTACACCTTC. Translated, it gives CASSYETGTGYTF.

The chain couples TRBV4-1 to TRBJ2-3; no firm D call. Trimming stripped 6 bases from V and 6 bases from J, with 10 bases between. CDR3 length: 12 amino acids. Germline CDR1 reads MGHRA; CDR2 reads YSYEKL. The CDR3: CASSLVSDTQYF. CDR3 nucleotides: TGCGCCAGCAGTTTGGTTTCGGATACGCAGTATTTT.

There are many counts of this clone. The V call is TRBV5-3, the J call TRBJ1-5; 12 bases align to TRBD1. TRBV5-3 is an ORF for which the function is uncertain. J was trimmed by 3 bases and V by 3 bases; bases with no gene match: 4. The CDR3 spans 16 residues. DNA of the CDR3: TGTGCCAGAAGCTGGGGACAGGGGGCGTACAATCAGCCCCAGCATTTT. Encoded protein: CARSWGQGAYNQPQHF.

The chain couples TRBV3-1 (or the pseudogene TRBV3-2) to TRBJ1-4; D unresolved. The CDR3 is 14 amino acids. Trimming took 1 base from V and 5 from J, leaving 8 bases between them. Per the germline V gene, CDR1 is LGHDT and CDR2 is YNNKEL (reference sequence). CDR3 residues: CASSQGLRNEKLFF. The CDR3 DNA sequence: TGTGCCAGCAGCCAAGGGCTAAGGAATGAAAAACTGTTTTTT.

The DNA for the CDR3 is TGTGCCAGCAGCTTAGTAGGGACTAGCACCAACAATGAGCAGTTCTTC. The encoded protein is CASSLVGTSTNNEQFF. The chain combines TRBV11-3 with TRBJ2-1; 9 nucleotides agree with TRBD2. V was clipped by 1 base and J by 5 bases; unmatched bases: 6. The CDR3 is 16 amino acids. CDR1 and CDR2 (germline): SGHNT, YENEEA.

This clone was detected once. This chain joins TRBV5-6 and TRBJ1-6; a possible D gene is TRBD1 (5 bases). Trimming shortened V by 4 bases and J by 8 bases, and 22 bases separated the two germline ends. The germline V gene encodes CDR1 SGHDT and CDR2 YYEEEE. This CDR3 contains 17 residues. CDR3 amino acids: CASSQGEGLTGDSPLHF. The CDR3 DNA is TGTGCCAGCAGCCAGGGTGAGGGACTGACGGGGGATTCACCCCTCCACTTT.